These 29 T cell receptor beta chains originate from one sample sequenced in a study of CD8 T cells in ankylosing spondylitis. Each CDR3 protein gets one entry after TCRdb re-called the 5' RACE reads with MiXCR. The table lists 750,000 to 850,000 distinct CDR3 sequences, over 9.5% of them singletons. The antigens of these receptors remain unknown. General study results and limits: A TCR beta motif of fewer than ten highly homologous variants seemed to mark ankylosing spondylitis blood.

The material sequenced was blood, either unsorted or a sorted T cell fraction (not recorded which). These receptors originate from a male donor with ankylosing spondylitis.

The chain links TRBV13 to TRBJ2-3, with TRBD1 matching over 10 bases. The ends lost 6 bases at V and 5 bases at J; junction bases unmatched: 8. Looked up from germline, CDR1 is PRHDT and CDR2 is FYEKMQ (reference sequence). CDR3 length: 15 residues. The CDR3 loop is CASSSGTGVRDTQYF. CDR3 bases: TGTGCCAGCAGTTCCGGGACAGGGGTGCGAGATACGCAGTATTTT.

The chain combines TRBV5-1 with TRBJ1-1; D is perhaps TRBD1 (6 bases). CDR3 length equals 13 residues. Germline V gene data show CDR1 as SGHRS and CDR2 as YFSETQ. The germline V and J ends were trimmed by 0 bases and 8 bases, with 11 bases remaining between them. CDR3 in amino acids: CASSLAGQSEAFF. The CDR3, as DNA: TGCGCCAGCAGCTTGGCCGGACAGTCAGAAGCTTTCTTT.

The chain recombines TRBV7-9 with TRBJ1-6; 7 bases map to TRBD1. The V and J ends lost 5 bases and 9 bases, in that order; junction bases with no gene match: 10. The CDR3 is 15 amino acids. The V gene's germline CDR1 is SEHNR and CDR2 FQNEAQ (reference sequence). CDR3 amino acids: CASSADRVGLSPLHF. CDR3 sequence (DNA): TGTGCCAGCAGCGCAGACAGGGTTGGTCTTTCACCCCTCCACTTT.

This clonotype was observed a handful of times. This chain uses TRBV12-3 or TRBV12-4 with TRBJ2-7; 7 bases are shared with TRBD1. The J segment lost 2 bases and the V segment lost 5 bases, leaving 9 bases of the junction unmatched. This CDR3 spans 15 amino acids. The CDR3 region is CASSTQTGIPYEQYF. The CDR3 DNA is TGTGCCAGCAGTACTCAGACAGGGATACCCTACGAGCAGTACTTC.

The sample holds many counts of this clonotype. The chain has TRBV7-2 and TRBJ1-1, with 7 bases aligning to TRBD1. The germline V gene encodes CDR1 SGHTA and CDR2 FQGNSA. The CDR3 runs 16 residues. Unmatched junction bases numbered 8, after V lost 2 bases and J lost 2 bases. The CDR3 sequence is CASSLRPGGLNTEAFF. The CDR3 coding sequence is TGTGCCAGCAGCTTACGGCCAGGGGGTCTCAACACTGAAGCTTTCTTT.

Concerning this clonotype: A much larger clone sits a single nucleotide away, making a read error possible. This rearrangement joins TRBV5-1 to TRBJ2-7, with D perhaps matching TRBD1 (6 bases). CDR1 and CDR2 (germline): SGHRS, YFSETQ. The CDR3 is made up of 14 amino acids. V lost 7 bases, J lost 0 bases, and 14 bases lay in between. CDR3 nucleotide sequence: TGCGCCAGCCACCGAGACAGGAACTCCTACGAGCAGTACTTC. As protein: CASHRDRNSYEQYF.

This clonotype was counted a few times. V gene TRBV25-1 combines with J gene TRBJ1-4; possibly TRBD1 for D (5 bases). V was clipped by 2 bases and J by 5 bases, with 15 bases between them. CDR1 is MGHDK, CDR2 SYGVNS, per germline. There are 16 residues in the CDR3. CDR3 sequence: CASSESLRRGNEKLFF. CDR3 in DNA: TGTGCCAGCAGTGAAAGTCTTAGACGGGGGAATGAAAAACTGTTTTTT.

This clonotype was found a few times. The chain recombines TRBV5-1 with TRBJ1-1, with D uncertain. Germline values: CDR1 SGHRS, CDR2 YFSETQ. The ends were cut back, 0 bases at V and 4 bases at J, with 7 bases in the middle. The CDR3 loop spans 13 amino acids. The chain's CDR3 is CASSLEASTEAFF. The CDR3, as DNA: TGCGCCAGCAGCTTGGAGGCCTCCACTGAAGCTTTCTTT.

The table lists this clonotype with many counts. The chain is built from TRBV5-5 and TRBJ2-7, with a tentative D call TRBD1 (5 bases). V was shortened by 0 bases and J by 3 bases, with 10 bases between the two germline ends. The germline V gene has CDR1 SGHKS and CDR2 YYEKEE (reference sequence). The CDR3 covers 14 residues. In DNA form, the CDR3 reads TGTGCCAGCAGCTTGGCCAGGGTACTCTACGAGCAGTACTTC. Protein sequence: CASSLARVLYEQYF.

This clonotype was seen many times. This chain links TRBV10-3 with TRBJ2-7; tentatively, D is TRBD1 (6 bases). The germline V gene has CDR1 ENHRY and CDR2 SYGVKD. V was shortened by 10 bases and J by 0 bases, with 19 bases between the two germline ends. The CDR3 is 15 residues long. The CDR3 DNA reads TGTGCCACCCGATCTCGGACGGACAGCTCCTACGAGCAGTACTTC. Translated: CATRSRTDSSYEQYF.

This clonotype was detected a few times. The chain recombines TRBV20-1 with TRBJ2-3, with TRBD2 matching over 12 bases. The CDR3 is 17 residues long. Germline CDR1 and CDR2: DFQATT and SNEGSKA (reference sequence). V was clipped by 3 bases and J by 2 bases; unmatched bases: 9. CDR3 residues: CSARSRGLAGITDTQYF. The CDR3 DNA reads as TGCAGTGCTAGGTCAAGGGGACTAGCGGGTATCACAGATACGCAGTATTTT.

Written as DNA, the CDR3 is TGTGCCAGCTGCGGGGCCAAGGGGAGGGACTATGGCTACACCTTC. Protein sequence: CASCGAKGRDYGYTF. The V gene is TRBV6-1, the J gene TRBJ1-2, with D perhaps matching TRBD1 (5 bases). V gave up 8 bases and J gave up 3 bases, with 19 bases separating them. The germline V gene encodes CDR1 MNHNS and CDR2 SASEGT. The CDR3 totals 15 residues.

This clonotype was observed at least ten times. The genes are TRBV5-1 and TRBJ2-7; TRBD1 matches at 9 bases. The CDR3 spans 14 residues. J was trimmed by 3 bases and V by 3 bases; bases with no gene match: 4. Germline assignment: CDR1 SGHRS and CDR2 YFSETQ. The CDR3 nucleotides read TGCGCCAGCAGCTACCGGGACAGGGACTACGAGCAGTACTTC. It codes for CASSYRDRDYEQYF. The variable domain in full, completed from reference TRBV5-1 and TRBJ2-7, reads KAGVTQTPRYLIKTRGQQVTLSCSPISGHRSVSWYQQTPGQGLQFLFEYFSETQRNKGNFPGRFSGRQFSNSRSEMNVSTLELGDSALYLCASSYRDRDYEQYFGPGTRLTVT.

The genes are TRBV6-1 and TRBJ1-2; a weak D match, TRBD1 (5 bases). Trimming stripped 8 bases from V and 2 bases from J, with 18 bases between. CDR3 size: 15 residues. CDR1 and CDR2 from the germline V gene are MNHNS and SASEGT. The CDR3 bases are TGTGCCAGCGCTCGCTGGGGCGTAGGAAACTATGGCTACACCTTC. Protein product: CASARWGVGNYGYTF.

The chain recombines TRBV2 with TRBJ2-7; D uncertain. The CDR3 is 13 residues long. Germline V gives CDR1 SNHLY, CDR2 FYNNEI. V shed 4 bases and J shed 3 bases, with 10 bases lying between them. The CDR3 nucleotides are TGTGCCAGCAGTGTACTTGATTACTACGAGCAGTACTTC. It codes for CASSVLDYYEQYF.

This clonotype was seen many times. This chain links TRBV6-1 with TRBJ2-7; D call uncertain. The V gene lost 5 bases and the J gene lost 3 bases, with 17 bases spanning the gap. Germline V gene sequence: CDR1 MNHNS, CDR2 SASEGT. This CDR3 has 15 amino acids. The CDR3 nucleotides are TGTGCCAGCAGTATAGGGCTCTTCACTTTCTACGAGCAGTACTTC. Residues: CASSIGLFTFYEQYF.

This clonotype was picked up a small number of times. The chain is built from TRBV10-3 and TRBJ2-6, with 7 bases fitting TRBD1. CDR1 and CDR2 from the germline V gene are ENHRY and SYGVKD. The CDR3 consists of 18 residues. V shed 3 bases, J shed 4 bases, and the junction held 12 bases outside the gene matches. The CDR3 region has the DNA TGTGCCATCAGTGATCCCCCAGGGGGTTCAACCGGGGCCAACGTCCTGACTTTC. Amino acid sequence: CAISDPPGGSTGANVLTF.

This clonotype was seen a handful of times. The chain recombines TRBV15 with TRBJ1-1; D is perhaps TRBD1 (6 bases). CDR3 length equals 15 residues. The V end lost 2 bases, the J end lost 5 bases, and 15 bases lay between the germline ends. Germline loops: CDR1 LNHNV, CDR2 YYDKDF (reference sequence). CDR3 region: CATSRSPGGLTEAFF. CDR3 coding DNA: TGTGCCACCAGCAGATCCCCTGGGGGGCTTACTGAAGCTTTCTTT.

The chain links TRBV4-3 to TRBJ1-4; tentatively, D is TRBD1 (5 bases). Germline V lookup: CDR1 LGHNA, CDR2 YSLEER. The V gene lost 1 base and the J gene lost 5 bases, with 11 bases spanning the gap. The CDR3 contains 15 residues. The CDR3 reads CASSQGVWGNEKLFF. CDR3 in DNA: TGCGCCAGCAGCCAAGGAGTTTGGGGGAATGAAAAACTGTTTTTT.

This chain links TRBV7-9 with TRBJ2-3; D is perhaps TRBD1 or TRBD2 (5 bases each). Germline V gene sequence: CDR1 SEHNR, CDR2 FQNEAQ (reference sequence). This CDR3 comprises 13 residues. Trimming cost V 5 bases and J 1 base, with 7 bases left between them. Here the CDR3 DNA reads TGTGCCAGCAGCGGGGACGGCACAGATACGCAGTATTTT. Residues: CASSGDGTDTQYF. Using reference TRBV7-9 and TRBJ2-3 for the parts outside the CDR3, the full variable domain is DTGVSQNPRHKITKRGQNVTFRCDPISEHNRLYWYRQTLGQGPEFLTYFQNEAQLEKSRLLSDRFSAERPKGSFSTLEIQRTEQGDSAMYLCASSGDGTDTQYFGPGTRLTVL.

The rearrangement joins TRBV29-1 to TRBJ1-2; maybe TRBD1 (6 bases). Trimming left V 5 bases short and J 3 bases short, with 13 bases between. The CDR3 spans 13 residues. CDR1 and CDR2 from the germline V gene are SQVTM and ANQGSEA. DNA of the CDR3: TGCAGCGTTTCTCAGGGGCCGCACTATGGCTACACCTTC. It is translated as CSVSQGPHYGYTF.

The genes are TRBV30 and TRBJ2-7; weak D call: TRBD1 (6 bases). Between the trimmed V and J ends, which lost 0 bases and 5 bases, there was a span of 14 bases. This CDR3 is 14 amino acids long. Germline lookup yields CDR1 GTSNPN and CDR2 SVGIG (reference sequence). The CDR3 coding sequence is TGTGCCTGGAGTGTCTGGCAGGGGACCCACGAGCAGTACTTC. Translating it yields CAWSVWQGTHEQYF.

The rearrangement links TRBV7-2 to TRBJ1-5; D is unresolved. The V end lost 4 bases, the J end lost 0 bases, and 10 bases lay between the germline ends. There are 15 residues in the CDR3. Germline V gene lookup returns CDR1 SGHTA and CDR2 FQGNSA. The CDR3 DNA sequence: TGTGCCAGCAGCTCCCGACCTTATAGCAATCAGCCCCAGCATTTT. Translating it yields CASSSRPYSNQPQHF.

This clonotype was seen only a few times. The chain is built from TRBV7-2 and TRBJ2-2, with a possible D match to TRBD1 (6 bases). CDR3 length: 16 amino acids. V lost 3 bases, J lost 5 bases, and 16 bases lay in between. Germline V CDR1 and CDR2: SGHTA, FQGNSA. In DNA, the CDR3 is TGTGCCAGCAGCTTGGGTCTACAGGGTGGGACCGGGGAGCTGTTTTTT. Translated, it gives CASSLGLQGGTGELFF.

This clonotype was seen a handful of times. The gene calls are TRBV6-5 and TRBJ2-3; either TRBD1 or TRBD2 may fit D (5 bases each). Trimming removed 4 bases from V and 4 bases from J, with 15 bases in between. Germline loops: CDR1 MNHEY, CDR2 SVGAGI. The CDR3 has 15 amino acids. CDR3 in amino acids: CASSSWDGEPDTQYF. CDR3 sequence (DNA): TGTGCCAGCAGTTCCTGGGACGGGGAGCCAGATACGCAGTATTTT.

The chain combines TRBV6-5 with TRBJ1-4; possible D gene TRBD1, 5 bases. The CDR3 has 15 amino acids. CDR1 and CDR2 from the germline V gene are MNHEY and SVGAGI. Trimming took 4 bases from V and 7 from J, leaving 16 bases between them. In nucleotides, the CDR3 is TGTGCCAGCAGTTCCCTCGGGACCTCGGGTGAAAAACTGTTTTTT. Amino acids: CASSSLGTSGEKLFF.

The chain couples TRBV6-1 to TRBJ1-5; D gene uncertain. V dropped 5 bases and J dropped 0 bases, with 11 bases sitting between them. CDR3 length: 15 amino acids. Germline V gene data show CDR1 as MNHNS and CDR2 as SASEGT. In DNA form, the CDR3 reads TGTGCCAGCAGTCAGACGACCCTTAGCAATCAGCCCCAGCATTTT. The encoded protein is CASSQTTLSNQPQHF.

This clonotype was counted between two and nine times. V usage is TRBV5-1 and J usage is TRBJ1-2; possibly TRBD1 for D (5 bases). Germline V gene lookup returns CDR1 SGHRS and CDR2 YFSETQ. Trimming shortened V by 0 bases and J by 7 bases, and 16 bases separated the two germline ends. There are 15 residues in the CDR3. CDR3 nucleotides: TGCGCCAGCAGCTTGGCGTCTGCAGGGTCTCGTGGCTACACCTTC. Residues: CASSLASAGSRGYTF.

Only a few counts were recorded for this clonotype. The chain links TRBV5-5 to TRBJ2-7; the D gene is possibly TRBD2 (5 bases). The V gene lost 4 bases and the J gene lost 0 bases, with 14 bases spanning the gap. The CDR3 is made up of 15 amino acids. Germline V gene data show CDR1 as SGHKS and CDR2 as YYEKEE (reference sequence). The CDR3 DNA follows: TGTGCCAGCAGCCAGCGGACGGAACTCTCCTACGAGCAGTACTTC. This translates into CASSQRTELSYEQYF.